The TCR beta chain under discussion was sequenced for a study of cytomegalovirus exposure and HLA in healthy donors (dated by TCRdb to the late 2010s). Regarding the research as a whole: In an earlier analysis of 550 to 750 of the donors, roughly 300 Gb of sequence data and 120 million or so unique TCR beta sequences from about 179 million T cells were reported. Roughly 300 gigabases of sequencing data and approximately 84 million unique TCR sequences were included in an early release covering about 620 HLA-typed donors. Among the roughly 380 genotyped donors, about 83% belonged to the genetic ancestry cluster associated with self-reported Caucasian donors. The study was designed to test whether signatures of past pathogen exposure could be identified by cataloging public T cell receptors. The T cell repertoires of some 700 subjects were profiled by immunosequencing and related to cytomegalovirus serostatus. Besides the first cohort of some 670 subjects, a separate validation cohort made up of 120 different subjects was used. The study combined high-throughput TCR immunosequencing, statistical association of individual TCRs with disease status, and machine learning to predict cytomegalovirus infection status. A later analysis re-analyzed previously published TCR beta repertoires from approximately 700 donors and added high-resolution HLA genotyping to study TCR occurrence patterns. The later analysis used no new phenotypic data to find candidate immune exposures, relying instead on TCR beta sequences and their occurrence across donors. An earlier analysis of several hundred of the donors used high-throughput TCR beta sequencing to judge whether each TCR beta V gene segment behaved as functional or pseudogenic. Donor age, sex, ethnicity and CMV serostatus were compiled alongside the repertoire data. A later genetic analysis took genome-wide SNP genotypes for about 55% of the 666 donors and used that subset as a discovery cohort. All discovery cohort repertoires had been generated on a single sequencing platform. HLA typing covered class I and class II loci at four-digit resolution. The number of typed donors differed by locus: about 620-640 for A, B, C, DRB1 and DQB1; approximately 540 for DQA1; 600 to 610 for DPA1; and roughly 490 for DPB1. A handful of DR-DQ haplotypes were handled as single units for association and clustering because linkage in the cohort was strong. Across about 380 genotyped donors of the cohort, an average of roughly 230,000 unique TCR beta nucleotide sequences per donor were sequenced, and approximately 17% of those sequences were non-productive. Findings and caveats that apply to the study as a whole: According to a later analysis, most CMV-associated TCR beta chains appeared to be HLA-restricted, and the HLA associations seemed to be driven largely by CMV exposure. Because some donors lacked HLA typing at each locus, the association tests relied only on the typed subset. Specific HLA alleles were associated with about 17,000 TCR beta sequences at a false discovery rate of 0.05 in a later analysis. According to a later genetic analysis, donors in an Asian-associated ancestry cluster had fewer N-insertions in productive TCRs than the roughly 660-donor mean. In vitro tests confirmed that a few of the cytomegalovirus-associated TCR beta chains recognize cytomegalovirus antigens. A group of highly shared sequence variants was considered likely to be a technical artifact of the sequencing pipeline. Only TCR beta chains were sequenced in this cohort, and the absence of alpha or paired-chain data limited detectable features. In a later analysis, the rate of TCR association differed among HLA loci, with DRB1 alleles having the most associated TCRs and HLA-C alleles having the fewest. Correlated functional status among segregating V segments might reflect linkage disequilibrium, but an unknown experimental factor could not be ruled out. Some IMGT-functional V segments, including TRBV6-2 and TRBV6-3, could not be distinguished by the 87-base-pair reads and were therefore excluded. In a later genetic analysis, a missense DCLRE1C variant was associated with V-gene and J-gene trimming of TCR beta chains, and the association was replicated in an independent cohort. Strong co-occurrence of HLA alleles, especially DR and DQ, made assigning TCR associations to individual alleles difficult. The earlier analysis of around 600 of the donors excluded 15 to 20 rarely observed V segments, including chromosome 9 orphons, because counts were too low. The only immune exposure information available for the cohort was CMV serostatus. A further reported finding was that TCR beta sequences accurately predicted the HLA-A and HLA-B alleles for most subjects in the first cohort. It was suggested by the authors that the approach could potentially be generalized to other disease states and immunological phenotypes. Roughly uniform sequencing depth across donors was assumed in presence/absence analyses, although this assumption may not hold. An earlier analysis of roughly 570 of the donors showed that most TCR beta V segments appeared in productive rearrangements either about 90% or about 30% of the time, which broadly matched IMGT annotations. In a later analysis, several top co-occurrence clusters were reported to appear linked to parvovirus B19, influenza, CMV and Epstein-Barr virus. In a later analysis, HLA-associated TCR beta chains showed more clonal expansion and lower generation probabilities than non-associated chains that were equally common. The classifier was reported to diagnose cytomegalovirus status with high specificity and sensitivity in both the original and validation cohorts. Most TCR sequences were seen in very few donors, while some public TCRs were found in many individuals. The study listed approximately 150 TCR beta chains as associated with cytomegalovirus.

The germline V gene encodes CDR1 SGHRS and CDR2 YFSETQ. The CDR3, from cysteine to phenylalanine, totals 16 residues. Of all the DNA, just the CDR3 is kept, 48 bases in frame from base 1. V is cut back by 0 bases and J by 7 bases, with 9 bases in the junction unmatched. The cohort comprised around 690 healthy bone marrow donors. At the time of sampling, every cohort member was nominally healthy, though immune exposures that went unrecorded were likely present. The donor tested CMV seropositive, placing the donor among the 250 to 350 seropositive members of the cohort. A peripheral blood sample was provided by each donor, and peripheral blood mononuclear cells were used for TCR beta sequencing. The Qiagen DNeasy Blood Extraction Kit was used to extract genomic DNA from the blood cell samples. The library was obtained by the immunoSEQ multiplex PCR assay. A mixture of 60 forward primers for TCR Vbeta segments and 13 reverse primers for TCR Jbeta segments was used in the multiplex PCR. The CDR3 region of rearranged TCR beta genes was amplified from genomic DNA with a multiplex PCR assay. Amplified TCR beta libraries were sequenced as 87-base-pair reads on the Illumina HiSeq System. The paper's data handling went like this. A later analysis counted tens of millions of unique TCR beta chains across the 666 repertoires, and roughly 11 million of these chains were shared by at least two donors. To remove PCR and sequencing errors, raw reads were error-corrected and collapsed into unique sequences using a nearest-neighbor algorithm that merged closely related sequences. CDR3 sequences were aligned to IMGT reference sequences to assign V, D and J gene segments. Each retained sequence needed at least a six-nucleotide match to both a V gene segment and a J gene segment. A rearrangement was called productive if the CDR3 had no stop codons and remained in frame with V and J, and every other rearrangement was called non-productive. CDR3 was defined according to IMGT convention as the region running from the second conserved V-encoded cysteine to the conserved J-encoded phenylalanine. The earlier analysis of about 560 of the donors excluded any sequence lacking an unambiguous match to a single V gene segment. In an earlier analysis of approximately 500 of the donors, a V segment was called functional when productive rearrangements were above 56.7%, and segregating when the standard deviation between donors exceeded 5%. A statistical classification framework was built for diagnosing cytomegalovirus status from the catalog of TCR beta chain sequences. V and J gene assignment, in a later analysis, came from comparing TCR nucleotide sequences with IMGT/GENE-DB human TR gene sequences. In a later analysis, CDR3 sequences and most-parsimonious VDJ recombination scenarios were assigned using the TCRdist pipeline. A later analysis defined each TCR beta chain by its CDR3 amino acid sequence plus V-gene family, and excluded reads lacking a unique V-gene family. In a later analysis, 450 to 600 highly shared, low-generation-probability nucleotide sequences were removed to address suspected cross-contamination and a sequencing artifact. For each public chain, a later analysis derived a clonal expansion index from normalized ranks of inferred template counts within each repertoire. A later analysis computed generation probabilities with a VDJ recombination model fitted to out-of-frame rearrangements, and checked the results against IGoR. In a later analysis, hypergeometric tests were used to score TCR-TCR, TCR-HLA and TCR-CMV co-occurrence, with a repertoire-size bias correction applied to TCR pairs. In a later analysis, false discovery rates were estimated by permuting HLA or CMV assignments 20 times. In a later analysis, co-occurring TCRs were grouped using DBSCAN, and TCRdist sequence similarity was added for clustering within HLA-allele-positive subsets. Repertoires with fewer than 30,000 or more than 120,000 public chains, plus five repertoires with anomalous nucleotide sharing, were excluded from co-occurrence clustering. What TCRdb holds here is the immuneACCESS table cut down to in-frame rearrangements. Part of the clones is not present; checked against another copy, under half of the missing clones reflect an unresolved V gene, and the others are unexplained. The V and J calls and clone size are taken from that table; D and trimming were inferred from the DNA. The sample table holds 95,000 to 150,000 clones, of which 75% to 85% were seen once. Clones ranked in the top ten supply approximately 10% of the sample.

With regard to this clone: The antigen this receptor binds is unknown. No base quality values were provided; no much bigger clone lies one nucleotide off.

The source of this sequence is a man aged 25 to 40 in good health and CMV-seropositive. The chain employs TRBV5-1 and TRBJ2-2, and TRBD1 aligns with 7 junction nucleotides. The sample comprised PBMCs. The CDR3 in this case is CASSLVAGGKYGELFF. The DNA sequence is given as TGCGCCAGCAGCTTGGTGGCAGGGGGAAAGTACGGGGAGCTGTTTTTT. Full variable domain (CDR3 extended with the reference TRBV5-1 and TRBJ2-2 proteins): KAGVTQTPRYLIKTRGQQVTLSCSPISGHRSVSWYQQTPGQGLQFLFEYFSETQRNKGNFPGRFSGRQFSNSRSEMNVSTLELGDSALYLCASSLVAGGKYGELFFGEGSRLTVL.